This T cell receptor (beta chain) was obtained from a study of post-analysis software for immune sequencing data. The study's findings and limits: TRBV5-6, TRBV5-1 and TRBV20-1 were among four or five TRBV segments more frequent in patients than controls. Significantly decreased normalized Chao1 diversity was recorded for multiple sclerosis patients relative to controls. Strong same-batch co-clustering of samples appeared with F measure clustering.

Germline values: CDR1 MNHNY, CDR2 SVGAGI (reference sequence). V lost 7 bases to trimming and J lost 2 bases; unmatched junction nucleotides: 9. The CDR3 consists of 17 residues. On this clonotype: What it binds is not known.

Each TCR beta cDNA library carried unique molecular identifiers. Researchers reported 550,000 or so cDNA molecules coming from roughly 0.93 to 9.6 million T cells. Via MiXCR, TCRdb re-called the PCR reads, giving one row per CDR3 protein. This repertoire shows some 800,000 distinct CDR3 sequences, 46% found once; its top ten account for roughly 5.2%. The chain links TRBV6-6 to TRBJ1-5; TRBD1 matches at 12 bases. Material: blood. This TCR derives from a girl between 10 and 17 years old with multiple sclerosis. In DNA form, the CDR3 reads TGTGCCAGCACTCCGGGACAGGGGGCCAGTGGCAATCAGCCCCAGCATTTT. Translating gives CASTPGQGASGNQPQHF.